This TCR beta chain was retrieved from a study of OX40 agonist ivuxolimab in advanced cancers. Study details: Patients enrolled in dose escalation were diagnosed with hepatocellular carcinoma, melanoma, renal cell or head and neck cancer. Previous treatment with anti-PD-1, anti-PD-L1 or anti-CTLA-4 therapy was allowed; over 35% had received some.

This table comes from immunoSEQ multiplex PCR, and its TCRdb copy is limited to in-frame clones, with some not included. The sample has about 69,000 clones; around 89% are singletons. Details on this clone: What it binds is unknown.

The CDR3 covers 15 residues. Per germline, CDR1 SEHNR and CDR2 FQNEAQ (reference sequence). V was cut by 5 bases and J by 6 bases, with 16 bases left in between. Study results and caveats: Specificity for antigen went undetermined in the expanded peripheral T cells.

This TCR was recovered from an adult with an advanced solid tumor such as melanoma, head and neck, liver or kidney cancer. The source was CD4+ or CD8+ T cells sorted from blood, collected in a trial of the OX40 agonist ivuxolimab. This sequence joins TRBV7-9 and TRBJ2-2; D ambiguous. This CDR3 is CASSLTLDGAGELFF. The CDR3 coding sequence is TGTGCCAGCAGCCTCACACTGGACGGTGCCGGGGAGCTGTTTTTT.